The clone carrying this TCR beta chain was seen more than once but under ten times. One entry per CDR3 protein results from TCRdb running MiXCR on the reads. The table has some 150,000 distinct CDR3 sequences, roughly a quarter seen once. After removal of 6 bases from V and 4 bases from J, the junction contained 6 bases not matched to a gene. CDR3 length equals 14 residues. Per germline, CDR1 MNHNS and CDR2 SASEGT. This sample was taken from a study of T cell repertoires in cytomegalovirus infection. V is TRBV6-1 and J is TRBJ2-7, with TRBD1 matching over 10 bases. This TCR derives from a human donor in good health (CMV status not recorded). Some clones in this sample may be carry-over from other donors' samples. The sequenced sample consisted of PBMCs. The chain's CDR3 is CASRPGTGAYEQYF. The CDR3, as DNA: TGTGCCAGCAGACCCGGGACAGGGGCGTACGAGCAGTACTTC.